The T cell receptor (beta chain) under discussion was sequenced for a study of cytomegalovirus exposure and HLA in healthy donors. The repertoire was sequenced with immunoSEQ multiplex PCR; TCRdb's copy has only in-frame clones and lacks some. Found here are 55,000 to 75,000 clones, approximately 90% of them singletons; the top ten hold roughly 3.1%. Sequenced material: PBMCs. This clonotype originated in a man aged 18 to 30 in good health and CMV-seronegative.

CDR3 in amino acids: CASSRRGGNNQPQHF. CDR3 nucleotides: TGTGCCAGCAGCCGCCGGGGTGGAAACAATCAGCCCCAGCATTTT. V is TRBV28 and J is TRBJ1-5; D unclear. CDR1 is MDHEN and CDR2 is SYDVKM in the germline V gene. V was clipped by 6 bases and J by 3 bases, with 15 bases between them. CDR3 size: 15 residues.